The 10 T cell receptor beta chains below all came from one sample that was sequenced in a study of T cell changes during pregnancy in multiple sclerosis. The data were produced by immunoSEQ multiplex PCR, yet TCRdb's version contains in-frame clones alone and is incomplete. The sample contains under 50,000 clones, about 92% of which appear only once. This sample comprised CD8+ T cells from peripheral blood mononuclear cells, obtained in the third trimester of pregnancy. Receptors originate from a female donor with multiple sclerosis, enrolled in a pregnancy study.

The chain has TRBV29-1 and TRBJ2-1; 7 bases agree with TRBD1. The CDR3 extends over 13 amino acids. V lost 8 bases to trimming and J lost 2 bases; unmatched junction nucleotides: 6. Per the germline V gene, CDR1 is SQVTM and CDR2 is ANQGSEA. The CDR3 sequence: CSTQGETYNEQFF. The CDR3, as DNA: TGCAGCACGCAGGGGGAAACCTACAATGAGCAGTTCTTC.

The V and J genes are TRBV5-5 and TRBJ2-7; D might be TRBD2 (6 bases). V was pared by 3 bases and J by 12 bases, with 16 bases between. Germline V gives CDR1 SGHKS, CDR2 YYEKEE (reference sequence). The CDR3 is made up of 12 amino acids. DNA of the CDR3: TGTGCCAGCAGCTCCGTTGGGGGAGGAGGGTACTTC. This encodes CASSSVGGGGYF.

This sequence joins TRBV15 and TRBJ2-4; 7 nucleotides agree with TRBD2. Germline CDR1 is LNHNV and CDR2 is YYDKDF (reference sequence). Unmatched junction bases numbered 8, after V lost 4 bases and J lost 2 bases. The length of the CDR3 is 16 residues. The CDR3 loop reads CATSNPSGATKNIQYF. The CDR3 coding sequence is TGTGCCACCAGCAACCCGAGCGGGGCGACCAAAAACATTCAGTACTTC.

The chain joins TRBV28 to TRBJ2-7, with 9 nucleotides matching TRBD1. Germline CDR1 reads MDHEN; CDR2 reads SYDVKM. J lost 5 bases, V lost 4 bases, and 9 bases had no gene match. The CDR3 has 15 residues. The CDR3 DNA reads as TGTGCCAGCAGTTCCCGACAGGGGGTTTACGACGAGCAGTACTTC. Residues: CASSSRQGVYDEQYF.

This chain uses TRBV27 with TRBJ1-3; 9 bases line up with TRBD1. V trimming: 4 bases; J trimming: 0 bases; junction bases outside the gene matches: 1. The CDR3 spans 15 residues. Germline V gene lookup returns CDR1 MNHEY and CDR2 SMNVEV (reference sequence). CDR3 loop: CASSSDRGSGNTIYF. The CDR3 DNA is TGTGCCAGCAGTTCGGACAGGGGCTCTGGAAACACCATATATTTT.

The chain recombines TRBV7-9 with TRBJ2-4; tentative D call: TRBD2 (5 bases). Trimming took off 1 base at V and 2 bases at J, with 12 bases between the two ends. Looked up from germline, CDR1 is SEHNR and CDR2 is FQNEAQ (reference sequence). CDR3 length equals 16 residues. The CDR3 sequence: CASSLDKAESKNIQYF. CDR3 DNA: TGTGCCAGCAGCTTAGATAAAGCGGAGTCCAAAAACATTCAGTACTTC.

CDR3 in DNA: TGCGCCAGCAGCCACCCACAGGGGGGAAGTGAAAAACTGTTTTTT. This translates into CASSHPQGGSEKLFF. The J gene is TRBJ1-4, the V gene TRBV4-3; the match to TRBD1 covers 8 bases. V lost 3 bases, J lost 7 bases, and 7 bases stayed unmatched. CDR1 and CDR2 (germline): LGHNA, YSLEER. The CDR3 has 15 amino acids.

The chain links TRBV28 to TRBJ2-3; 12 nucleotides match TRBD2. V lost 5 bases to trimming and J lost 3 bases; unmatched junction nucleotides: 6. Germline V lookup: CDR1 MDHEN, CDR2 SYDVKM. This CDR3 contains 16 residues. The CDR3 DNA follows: TGTGCCAGCAGTAGGAGCCTAGCGGGAGGGACAGATACGCAGTATTTT. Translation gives CASSRSLAGGTDTQYF.

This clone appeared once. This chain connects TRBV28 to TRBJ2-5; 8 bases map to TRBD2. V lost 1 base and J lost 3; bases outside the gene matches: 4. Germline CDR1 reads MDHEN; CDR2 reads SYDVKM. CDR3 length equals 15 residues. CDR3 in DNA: TGTGCCAGCAGTTTATTGAGTAGCGGGGAAGAGACCCAGTACTTC. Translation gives CASSLLSSGEETQYF. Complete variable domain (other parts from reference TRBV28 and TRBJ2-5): DVKVTQSSRYLVKRTGEKVFLECVQDMDHENMFWYRQDPGLGLRLIYFSYDVKMKEKGDIPEGYSVSREKKERFSLILESASTNQTSMYLCASSLLSSGEETQYFGPGTRLLVL.

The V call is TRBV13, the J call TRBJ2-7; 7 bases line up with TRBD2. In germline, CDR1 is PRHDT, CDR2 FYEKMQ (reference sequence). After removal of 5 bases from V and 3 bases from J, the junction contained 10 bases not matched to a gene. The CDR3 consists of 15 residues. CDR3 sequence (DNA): TGTGCCAGCAGCATGGGGGGGGACTACTTCTACGAGCAGTACTTC. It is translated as CASSMGGDYFYEQYF.